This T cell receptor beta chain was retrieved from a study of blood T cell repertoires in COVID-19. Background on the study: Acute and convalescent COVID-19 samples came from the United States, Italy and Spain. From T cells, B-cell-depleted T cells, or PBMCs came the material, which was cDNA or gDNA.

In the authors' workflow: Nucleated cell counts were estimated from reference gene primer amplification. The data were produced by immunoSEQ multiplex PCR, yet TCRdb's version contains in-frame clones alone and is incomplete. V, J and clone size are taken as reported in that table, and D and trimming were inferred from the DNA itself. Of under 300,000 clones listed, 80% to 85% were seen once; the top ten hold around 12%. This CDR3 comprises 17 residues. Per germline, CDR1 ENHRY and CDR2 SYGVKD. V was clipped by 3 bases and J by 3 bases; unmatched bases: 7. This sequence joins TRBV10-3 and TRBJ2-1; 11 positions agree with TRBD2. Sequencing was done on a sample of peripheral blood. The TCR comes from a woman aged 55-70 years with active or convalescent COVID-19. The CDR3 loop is CAISDPSGLADYNEQFF. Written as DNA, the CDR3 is TGTGCCATCAGTGACCCCTCGGGACTAGCGGACTACAATGAGCAGTTCTTC.